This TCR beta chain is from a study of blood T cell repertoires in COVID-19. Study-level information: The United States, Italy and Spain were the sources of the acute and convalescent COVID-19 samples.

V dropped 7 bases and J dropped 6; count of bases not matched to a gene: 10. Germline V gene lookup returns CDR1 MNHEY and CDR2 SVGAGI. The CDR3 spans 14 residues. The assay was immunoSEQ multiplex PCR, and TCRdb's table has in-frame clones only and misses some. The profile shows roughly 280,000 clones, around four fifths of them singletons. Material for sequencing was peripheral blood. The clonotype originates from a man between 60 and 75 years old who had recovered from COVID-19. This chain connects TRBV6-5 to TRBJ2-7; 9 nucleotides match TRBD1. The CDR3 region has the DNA TGTGCCAGCACGGGTCGGGACAGGGTAATCGAGCAGTACTTC. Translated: CASTGRDRVIEQYF.